This TCR beta chain was profiled in a study of radiotherapy plus CTLA-4 blockade in lung cancer. Study background: Among all patients, 18% showed objective responses, while 30% to 40% had disease control.

Those patients who had chemo-refractory metastatic non-small-cell lung cancer were given focal radiation along with CTLA-4 blockade through ipilimumab. Findings of the study overall: The best prediction of response reportedly came from early blood T cell clone dynamics, with interferon-beta. Among blood TCR repertoires after radiotherapy plus ipilimumab, tumor-derived clones expanded.

Produced via immunoSEQ multiplex PCR; TCRdb's table is partial and in-frame only. The sample lists 50,000 or so clones, around 76% occurring once. Details on this clone: Antigen unknown.

The sample was peripheral blood, taken from a patient treated with radiotherapy plus ipilimumab. This TCR was recovered from a human donor with non-small cell lung cancer who had stable disease on radiotherapy plus ipilimumab.

The CDR3 DNA reads TGTGCCAGCAGCCAGACAGGGGGAGAATATGGCTACACCTTC. Translating gives CASSQTGGEYGYTF. The chain has TRBV5-5 and TRBJ1-2, with 9 bases matching TRBD1. V trimming: 4 bases; J trimming: 5 bases; junction bases outside the gene matches: 6. Per the germline V gene, CDR1 is SGHKS and CDR2 is YYEKEE (reference sequence). CDR3 length: 14 amino acids.